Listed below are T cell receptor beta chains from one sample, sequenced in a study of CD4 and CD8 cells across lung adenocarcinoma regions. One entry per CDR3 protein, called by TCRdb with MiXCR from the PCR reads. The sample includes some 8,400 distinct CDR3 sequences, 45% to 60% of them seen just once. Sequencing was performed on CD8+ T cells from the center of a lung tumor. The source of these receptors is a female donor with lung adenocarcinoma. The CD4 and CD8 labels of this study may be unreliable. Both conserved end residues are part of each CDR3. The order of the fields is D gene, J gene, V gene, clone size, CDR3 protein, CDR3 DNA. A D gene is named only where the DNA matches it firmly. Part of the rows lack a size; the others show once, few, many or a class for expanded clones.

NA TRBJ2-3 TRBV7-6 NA CARGLEGDAADTQYF TGTGCCAGGGGGTTAGAGGGGGACGCCGCAGATACCCAGTATTTT
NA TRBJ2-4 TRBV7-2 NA CASLEGDTQYF TGTGCGAGCCTTGAGGGGGACACTCAGTACTTC
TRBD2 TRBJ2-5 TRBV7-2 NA CASLAEETQYF TGTGCCAGCCTAGCGGAAGAGACCCAGTACTTC
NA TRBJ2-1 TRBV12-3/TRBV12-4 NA CASSFGDEQFF TGTGCCAGCAGTTTTGGGGATGAGCAGTTCTTC
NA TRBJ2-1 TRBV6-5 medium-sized CASGNGGLYEQFF TGTGCCAGCGGTAACGGGGGGCTCTACGAGCAGTTCTTC
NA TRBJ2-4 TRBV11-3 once CASSPGQEDIQYF TGTGCCAGCAGCCCGGGTCAGGAGGACATCCAGTACTTC
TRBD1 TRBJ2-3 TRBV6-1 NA CASSGQTGANTLSF TGTGCCAGCAGTGGGCAGACAGGGGCAAATACGCTGTCTTTT
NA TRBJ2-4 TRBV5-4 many CASSEGVDKNIQYF TGTGCCAGCAGCGAGGGGGTAGACAAAAACATTCAGTACTTC
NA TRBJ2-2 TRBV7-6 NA CASSQGRDPSGELFF TGTGCCAGCAGCCAGGGGCGTGACCCCTCCGGTGAGCTGTTCTTT
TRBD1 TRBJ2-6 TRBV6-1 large CASSELQGDGANVLTF TGTGCCAGCAGCGAGTTACAGGGGGATGGGGCCAACGTCCTGACTTTC
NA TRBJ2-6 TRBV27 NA CASSPYQGSGANVLTF TGTGCCAGCAGTCCCTATCAGGGCTCTGGGGCCAACGTCCTGACTTTC
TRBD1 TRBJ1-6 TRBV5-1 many CASSPGTAIESPLHF TGCGCCAGCAGCCCAGGGACAGCCATTGAATCACCCCTCCACTTT
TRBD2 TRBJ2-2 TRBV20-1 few CSARLPGLAGAGELFF TGCAGTGCTAGACTTCCGGGACTAGCGGGAGCCGGGGAGCTGTTTTTT
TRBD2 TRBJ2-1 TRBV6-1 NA CASSVLAGGGTQFF TGTGCCAGCAGTGTGCTAGCGGGGGGAGGGACCCAGTTCTTC
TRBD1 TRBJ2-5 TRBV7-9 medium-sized CASSRQGTGGHEQYF TGTGCCAGCAGCCGCCAGGGGACAGGGGGCCATGAGCAGTACTTC
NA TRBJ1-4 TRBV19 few CASSRVPRSVNNEKLFF TGTGCCAGTAGCAGGGTACCCCGCTCCGTAAATAATGAAAAACTGTTTTTT